This is a list of T cell receptor beta chains from one sample in a study of somatic mutations in cytotoxic T cells in rheumatoid arthritis. The protocol was immunoSEQ multiplex PCR, while the TCRdb copy is restricted to in-frame clones and leaves out a portion. The sample yields some 15,000 clones, 60% to 75% seen once. The sequenced sample was CD8+ T cells sorted from blood. All receptors come from an adult with rheumatoid arthritis. Both conserved end residues are part of each CDR3. Part of the rows lack a size; the others show once, few, many or a class for expanded clones.

size,V,CDR3
NA,TRBV7-9,CASSLVGGFNYGYTF
few,TRBV9,CASSVGGLANGELFF
NA,TRBV7-2,CASSFGPSYNEQFF
medium-sized,TRBV29-1,CSVDGRSGGGYTF
NA,TRBV19,CASSIVAGGTDTQYF
NA,TRBV7-9,CASSQGALSYEQYF
NA,TRBV6-4,CASSLGQGVRETQYF
NA,TRBV7-6,CASSFGGGTEAFF
medium-sized,TRBV19,CASSIAASYEQYF
NA,TRBV29-1,CSVETEPYEQYF
once,TRBV13,CASGAGATYEQYF
NA,TRBV20-1,CSAPDSYEQYF
NA,TRBV5-8,CARPVRGAGQPQHF
NA,TRBV13,CASSAPGVPYEQYF
NA,TRBV14,CASSQDVGGPDTEAFF
NA,TRBV7-9,CASSLEVLGLTLRETQYF
NA,TRBV2,CASRGYGYTF
NA,TRBV7-6,CASSISRAQNTEAFF
NA,TRBV30,CAWSPGTGDGYTF
once,TRBV27,CASSWSNTDTQYF
NA,TRBV27,CASSLSGQGYTGELFF
few,TRBV7-8,CASSSGRGNQYF
few,TRBV5-6,CASSLVQGSATNEKLFF
NA,TRBV9,CASSATSGPQETQYF
medium-sized,TRBV27,CASSLNGPGEQYF
NA,TRBV5-6,CASSPTLNTEAFF
NA,TRBV9,CASSVGDAGGNIQYF
few,TRBV5-4,CASRSGGGPYEQYF
NA,TRBV16,CASGASGAYEQYF
NA,TRBV2,CASSGQNQPQHF
NA,TRBV5-8,CASSFLGQGIDEQYF
NA,TRBV15,CATSRDPSGRYNEQFF
NA,TRBV6-5,CASSLSGIRSVQFF
NA,TRBV7-9,CASATLAGGGNEQFF
NA,TRBV2,CASSDGQIMEKLFF
NA,TRBV19,CASSIPQYGTAYGYTF
NA,TRBV13,CASSDGKGRDTQYF
NA,TRBV15,CATSKPGETEAFF
once,TRBV19,CASSWGNYGYTF
NA,TRBV14,CASSQDLAYYTTNEKLFF
NA,TRBV28,CASSLSDRSYEQYF
NA,TRBV30,CAWSAGQGYQPQHF
NA,TRBV7-9,CASSLSRKGGTDGYTF
NA,TRBV7-9,CASSSVYVDSYGYTF
NA,TRBV14,CASSWEVGEQYF
NA,TRBV2,CASSAGTSYYNEQFF
NA,TRBV4-1,CASSQISSGNTIYF
few,TRBV4-1,CASSQDMEQLPNYGYTF
NA,TRBV27,CASSLGQNTEAFF
NA,TRBV7-9,CASSLGRIGAFF
NA,TRBV7-3,CASSPDGNYGYTF
NA,TRBV19,CASSISGQGATEQFF
NA,TRBV2,CASSERGSDYGYTF
NA,TRBV7-9,CASSLVYQNEQFF
NA,TRBV9,CASSLTGGEAFF